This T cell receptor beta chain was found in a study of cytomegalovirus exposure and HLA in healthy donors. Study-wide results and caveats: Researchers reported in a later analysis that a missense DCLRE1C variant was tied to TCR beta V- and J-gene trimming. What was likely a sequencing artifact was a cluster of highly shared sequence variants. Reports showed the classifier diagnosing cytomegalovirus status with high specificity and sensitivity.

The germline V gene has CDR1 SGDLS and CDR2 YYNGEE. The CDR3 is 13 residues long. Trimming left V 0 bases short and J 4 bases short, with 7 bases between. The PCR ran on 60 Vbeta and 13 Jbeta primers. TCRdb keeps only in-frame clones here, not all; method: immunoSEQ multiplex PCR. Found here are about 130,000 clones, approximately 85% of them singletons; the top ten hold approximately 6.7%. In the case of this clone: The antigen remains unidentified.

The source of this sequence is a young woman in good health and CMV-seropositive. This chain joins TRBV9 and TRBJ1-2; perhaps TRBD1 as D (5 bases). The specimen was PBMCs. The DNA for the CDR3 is TGTGCCAGCAGCGTAGGACAGTCCTATGGCTACACCTTC. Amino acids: CASSVGQSYGYTF.